Shown below are 23 T cell receptor beta chains from a single sample sequenced in a study of OX40 agonist ivuxolimab in advanced cancers. Sequenced by immunoSEQ multiplex PCR; TCRdb stores in-frame clones only, minus some. The sample consists of 11,000 or so clones, 80% to 90% of them appearing once. Specimen: CD4+ or CD8+ T cells sorted from blood, collected in a trial of the OX40 agonist ivuxolimab. All receptors derive from an adult with an advanced solid tumor such as melanoma, head and neck, liver or kidney cancer.

This chain links TRBV7-9 with TRBJ2-5; TRBD2 matches 11 bases. Losses at the gene ends were 3 bases for V and 3 bases for J; bases not matched to a gene: 9. This CDR3 spans 17 amino acids. Germline V gives CDR1 SEHNR, CDR2 FQNEAQ (reference sequence). The CDR3 protein is CASSFLQLGLAEETQYF. CDR3 sequence (DNA): TGTGCCAGCAGCTTTCTCCAGCTGGGACTAGCGGAAGAGACCCAGTACTTC.

This clone was seen just once. The chain carries TRBV2 and TRBJ2-7; 7 positions agree with TRBD2. V lost 7 bases to trimming and J lost 6 bases; unmatched junction nucleotides: 12. CDR1 is SNHLY, CDR2 FYNNEI, per germline. The CDR3 runs to 14 residues. The CDR3 reads CASIYRDREAEQYF. In DNA form, the CDR3 reads TGTGCCAGCATCTACCGGGACCGGGAGGCCGAGCAGTACTTC.

This clone was detected a few times. This chain links TRBV30 with TRBJ2-2; 8 bases match TRBD1. The CDR3 totals 14 residues. With 2 bases clipped from V and 5 bases from J, the junction kept 4 bases outside the gene matches. CDR1 is GTSNPN and CDR2 is SVGIG in the germline V gene (reference sequence). CDR3 DNA: TGTGCCTGGAGTTGGACAGGGAGGACCGGGGAGCTGTTTTTT. Translation: CAWSWTGRTGELFF.

V gene TRBV7-9 combines with J gene TRBJ2-2; 7 positions match TRBD1. The ends lost 11 bases at V and 0 bases at J; junction bases unmatched: 6. CDR3 size: 14 residues. Germline V gene sequence: CDR1 SEHNR, CDR2 FQNEAQ (reference sequence). The CDR3 DNA follows: TGTGCCGGCCTAGGGACAGCGAACACCGGGGAGCTGTTTTTT. Translating it yields CAGLGTANTGELFF.

Only a few counts were recorded for this clone. This chain links TRBV30 with TRBJ1-2; D is unclear. The V end lost 4 bases, the J end lost 4 bases, and 16 bases lay between the germline ends. In germline, CDR1 is GTSNPN, CDR2 SVGIG (reference sequence). The CDR3 is 14 residues long. For the CDR3, the DNA is TGTGCCTGGAAGACCGCCTCGGGCCTCTATGGCTACACCTTC. This translates into CAWKTASGLYGYTF.

This rearrangement joins TRBV21-1 to TRBJ1-5. TRBV21-1 is classified as a pseudogene. This CDR3 has 13 residues. CDR3 loop: CASSDWIKQPQHF. CDR3 in DNA: TGTGCCAGCAGCGACTGGATAAAACAGCCCCAGCATTTT.

The gene calls are TRBV9 and TRBJ1-2; tentative D call: TRBD1 (5 bases). Germline V gene data show CDR1 as SGDLS and CDR2 as YYNGEE. V dropped 3 bases and J dropped 9 bases, with 12 bases sitting between them. This CDR3 has 12 residues. The CDR3 sequence: CASSAGTLRYTF. The CDR3 DNA sequence: TGTGCCAGCAGCGCCGGGACGCTTCGCTACACCTTC. Drawing the rest from reference TRBV9 and TRBJ1-2, the complete variable domain is DSGVTQTPKHLITATGQRVTLRCSPRSGDLSVYWYQQSLDQGLQFLIQYYNGEERAKGNILERFSAQQFPDLHSELNLSSLELGDSALYFCASSAGTLRYTFGSGTRLTVV.

This sequence joins TRBV7-9 and TRBJ2-5; 8 bases are shared with TRBD1. Germline trimming cut 5 bases from V and 5 bases from J; bases unmatched to any gene: 10. Germline V gene lookup returns CDR1 SEHNR and CDR2 FQNEAQ (reference sequence). The CDR3 has 15 amino acids. CDR3 amino acids: CASSGGQAVRETQYF. Here the CDR3 DNA reads TGTGCCAGCAGCGGGGGACAGGCGGTGCGGGAGACCCAGTACTTC.

The chain links TRBV20-1 to TRBJ2-5, with D perhaps given as TRBD1 or TRBD2 (5 bases each). This CDR3 comprises 11 residues. Germline CDR1 and CDR2: DFQATT and SNEGSKA (reference sequence). Between the trimmed V and J ends, which lost 5 bases and 5 bases, there was a span of 9 bases. The CDR3 coding sequence is TGCAGTGCTTGGTGGGGGGAGACCCAGTACTTC. This translates into CSAWWGETQYF.

This clone occurred once. CDR3 coding DNA: TGTGCCAGCAGCGTAGGGGGACAGGGAGAATCCTACGAGCAGTACTTC. Amino acids: CASSVGGQGESYEQYF. The chain carries TRBV9 and TRBJ2-7; 9 bases align to TRBD1. The germline V gene has CDR1 SGDLS and CDR2 YYNGEE. J lost 1 base, V lost 0 bases, and 5 bases had no gene match. The CDR3 runs to 16 residues.

The genes are TRBV5-4 and TRBJ2-7; 7 bases line up with TRBD1. CDR3 length: 15 residues. Germline V gene lookup returns CDR1 SGHNT and CDR2 YYREEE (reference sequence). V dropped 1 base and J dropped 5; count of bases not matched to a gene: 9. The CDR3 nucleotides are TGTGCCAGCAGCTTGATCGACAGGGAAAATAACGAGCAGTACTTC. This codes for CASSLIDRENNEQYF.

The CDR3 coding sequence is TGCAGCCCCCGGGGCCCCCGAGGGACCCAGTACTTC. Protein: CSPRGPRGTQYF. The gene calls are TRBV29-1 and TRBJ2-5, with D perhaps matching TRBD1 or TRBD2 (5 bases each). The CDR3 is 12 residues long. Germline CDR1 is SQVTM and CDR2 is ANQGSEA. Between the trimmed V and J ends, which lost 8 bases and 7 bases, there was a span of 17 bases.

This rearrangement joins TRBV2 to TRBJ2-2; D ambiguous. V was clipped by 8 bases and J by 5 bases, with 21 bases between them. This CDR3 is 16 amino acids long. Germline-derived CDR1 and CDR2 are SNHLY and FYNNEI. CDR3 amino acids: CASGWTGNMVTGELFF. The CDR3 region has the DNA TGTGCCAGCGGATGGACGGGCAACATGGTTACCGGGGAGCTGTTTTTT.

This chain connects TRBV6-4 to TRBJ1-6; 7 nucleotides match TRBD1. This CDR3 comprises 15 residues. Germline V gene sequence: CDR1 MRHNA, CDR2 SNTAGT. V lost 8 bases to trimming and J lost 9 bases; unmatched junction nucleotides: 13. The CDR3 loop is CASAPETGNSSPLHF. In DNA, the CDR3 is TGTGCCAGCGCCCCCGAGACAGGGAATAGTTCACCCCTCCACTTT.

This clone was observed once. This chain connects TRBV7-9 to TRBJ2-5; tentative D call: TRBD1 (6 bases). This CDR3 comprises 14 residues. V was shortened by 3 bases and J by 1 base, with 9 bases between the two germline ends. Per germline, CDR1 SEHNR and CDR2 FQNEAQ (reference sequence). For the CDR3, the DNA is TGTGCCAGCAGCTTGCAAGGGGGCCAAGAGACCCAGTACTTC. Translation gives CASSLQGGQETQYF. The variable domain in full, completed from reference TRBV7-9 and TRBJ2-5, reads DTGVSQNPRHKITKRGQNVTFRCDPISEHNRLYWYRQTLGQGPEFLTYFQNEAQLEKSRLLSDRFSAERPKGSFSTLEIQRTEQGDSAMYLCASSLQGGQETQYFGPGTRLLVL.

The chain links TRBV5-6 to TRBJ1-5, with D tentatively TRBD1 (6 bases). Germline V gene data show CDR1 as SGHDT and CDR2 as YYEEEE. V was trimmed by 2 bases and J by 4 bases, leaving 10 bases between them. The CDR3 contains 14 residues. The CDR3 here is CASSLGGGNQPQHF. The DNA of the CDR3 is TGTGCCAGCAGCTTAGGAGGGGGGAATCAGCCCCAGCATTTT.

This clone was observed a few times. The chain employs TRBV6-1 and TRBJ1-2; possibly TRBD1 for D (6 bases). This CDR3 is 14 amino acids long. CDR1 is MNHNS and CDR2 is SASEGT in the germline V gene. V was trimmed by 7 bases and J by 4 bases, leaving 16 bases between them. The CDR3 region is CASNIGGPSYGYTF. As DNA, the CDR3 is TGTGCCAGCAACATAGGGGGTCCCTCCTATGGCTACACCTTC.

The V call is TRBV19, the J call TRBJ1-3; D unclear. CDR1 and CDR2 (germline): LNHDA, SQIVND (reference sequence). V was shortened by 3 bases and J by 0 bases, with 9 bases between the two germline ends. CDR3 size: 15 residues. The CDR3 here is CASSMDGSSGNTIYF. CDR3 DNA: TGTGCCAGTAGTATGGACGGAAGCTCTGGAAACACCATATATTTT.

This rearrangement joins TRBV7-9 to TRBJ2-7; 7 nucleotides match TRBD1. V was clipped by 5 bases and J by 2 bases; unmatched bases: 9. The CDR3 length is 15 residues. Germline values: CDR1 SEHNR, CDR2 FQNEAQ (reference sequence). The CDR3: CASSGEDRSPYEQYF. CDR3 DNA: TGTGCCAGCAGCGGAGAGGACAGGTCCCCCTACGAGCAGTACTTC. The variable domain in full, completed from reference TRBV7-9 and TRBJ2-7, reads DTGVSQNPRHKITKRGQNVTFRCDPISEHNRLYWYRQTLGQGPEFLTYFQNEAQLEKSRLLSDRFSAERPKGSFSTLEIQRTEQGDSAMYLCASSGEDRSPYEQYFGPGTRLTVT.

The J gene is TRBJ2-7, the V gene TRBV11-1; maybe TRBD1 (5 bases). CDR1 is SGHAT and CDR2 is FQDESV in the germline V gene (reference sequence). Deletions cut 4 bases from V and 7 bases from J, with 11 bases between. CDR3 length: 12 amino acids. CDR3 sequence (DNA): TGTGCCAGCAGCTCAGGGTTCCAGGAGCAGTACTTC. Protein product: CASSSGFQEQYF.

V and J are TRBV28 and TRBJ2-5; 7 positions match TRBD2. This CDR3 region has 16 residues. CDR1 is MDHEN and CDR2 is SYDVKM in the germline V gene. V dropped 6 bases and J dropped 4; count of bases not matched to a gene: 14. The CDR3 spells CASRPRGVGIRETQYF. The CDR3 DNA follows: TGTGCCAGCAGACCCCGGGGGGTGGGAATTCGAGAGACCCAGTACTTC.

This chain connects TRBV19 to TRBJ2-1; 8 bases map to TRBD2. Germline CDR1 and CDR2: LNHDA and SQIVND (reference sequence). The CDR3 runs to 16 residues. The V gene end was trimmed by 1 base and the J gene end by 0 bases; junction bases not matched to a gene: 2. The CDR3 DNA is TGTGCCAGTAGTATAGTGAGCGGGAGCTCCTACAATGAGCAGTTCTTC. The encoded protein is CASSIVSGSSYNEQFF.

The chain couples TRBV27 to TRBJ1-1; D gene unclear. Trimming stripped 6 bases from V and 4 bases from J, with 9 bases between. The CDR3 sequence is 12 residues long. Per the germline V gene, CDR1 is MNHEY and CDR2 is SMNVEV (reference sequence). For the CDR3, the DNA is TGTGCCAGCAGCCCCGGGAGCACTGAAGCTTTCTTT. Its translation: CASSPGSTEAFF.